The clone carrying this T cell receptor beta chain was counted at least ten times. This entry is derived from a study of patients and donors after allogeneic stem cell transplantation. TCRdb ran MiXCR on the RT-PCR reads and lists one entry per CDR3 protein. The sample yields approximately 200,000 distinct CDR3 sequences, 14% seen once. CDR1 and CDR2 from the germline V gene are SNHLY and FYNNEI. V was clipped by 0 bases and J by 6 bases, with 6 bases between them. The CDR3 is 13 residues long. The rearrangement links TRBV2 to TRBJ1-5; no clear D gene. Sequencing was carried out using blood, either unsorted or a sorted T cell fraction (not recorded which). The origin of this receptor is a human donor who was either an allogeneic HSCT recipient or a stem cell or donor lymphocyte infusion donor (not recorded which). It is not recorded whose cells these are; they may come from a transplant donor. The CDR3 loop reads CASSEAGIQPQHF. The CDR3 DNA follows: TGTGCCAGCAGTGAAGCGGGGATTCAGCCCCAGCATTTT.